The rows below give T cell receptor beta chains drawn from one sample of a study of T cells in Graves' hyperthyroidism and ophthalmopathy. TCRdb recomputed calls from the multiplex PCR reads with MiXCR, one row per CDR3 protein. The sample consists of about 350,000 distinct CDR3 sequences, around 13% of them appearing once. Sequenced input: blood. These receptors all come from a woman between 25 and 40 years old with Graves' hyperthyroidism. The CDR3 runs from the conserved cysteine through the conserved F or W. D genes are given only for firm matches. Clone size is given for some rows only: seen once, a few or many times, or a class if the clone is expanded.

size | J | V | D | DNA | CDR3
- | TRBJ2-4 | TRBV5-1 | - | TGCGCCAGTCAGCCAGGGGATCTAGCCAAAAACATTCAGTACTTC | CASQPGDLAKNIQYF
- | TRBJ1-3 | TRBV5-6 | - | TGTGCCAGCACTATGGACGGTCGACGGGGCACCATATATTTT | CASTMDGRRGTIYF
many | TRBJ1-1 | TRBV3-1 | - | TGTGCCAGCAGCACGGGAAACAGGGTTACTGAAGCTTTCTTT | CASSTGNRVTEAFF
few | TRBJ2-5 | TRBV4-3 | - | TGCGCCAGCAGCCAAGATCTTGCGGGGTCTCAGTACTTC | CASSQDLAGSQYF
many | TRBJ2-1 | TRBV28 | - | TGTGCCAGCAGTTTAAATGAGCAGTTCTTC | CASSLNEQFF
- | TRBJ1-1 | TRBV28 | - | TGTGCCAGCAGTCTACCTGCTATCTTGAACACTGAAGCTTTCTTT | CASSLPAILNTEAFF
many | TRBJ1-1 | TRBV11-2 | - | TGTGCCAGCAGCTTAGTCACCCTTGGCACCTTGAACACTGAAGCTTTCTTT | CASSLVTLGTLNTEAFF
once | TRBJ1-5 | TRBV28 | - | TGTGCCAGCACTCCCGGAAGATTTGAGCGCAATCAGCCCCAGCATTTT | CASTPGRFERNQPQHF
- | TRBJ2-3 | TRBV24-1 | TRBD1 | TGTGCCACCAGTGATCCGACAGGGGCGGATACGCAGTATTTT | CATSDPTGADTQYF
many | TRBJ2-7 | TRBV28 | - | TGTGCCAGCAGTGGGGGGACACTGCAGTACTTC | CASSGGTLQYF
many | TRBJ2-5 | TRBV28 | - | TGTGCCAGCAACCACCAAGAGACCCAGTACTTC | CASNHQETQYF
- | TRBJ2-1 | TRBV5-5 | - | TGTGCCAGCAGCTTGGCCGTGGGTTTGAATGAGCAGTTCTTC | CASSLAVGLNEQFF
- | TRBJ2-7 | TRBV7-2 | TRBD2 | TGTGCCAGCAGCTTACGGCGGGGACTAGCTGCTGAGCAGTACTTC | CASSLRRGLAAEQYF
many | TRBJ2-7 | TRBV20-1 | - | TGCAGTGCTTTGGACAGAACCTACGAGCAGTACTTC | CSALDRTYEQYF
few | TRBJ1-3 | TRBV30 | TRBD1 | TGTGCCTGGAGTGCTACGGGACAGTTGGTCAATGGAAACACCATATATTTT | CAWSATGQLVNGNTIYF
many | TRBJ1-1 | TRBV19 | TRBD1 | TGTGCCAGTAGCATGTACAGGGGAGTTGACACTGAAGCTTTCTTT | CASSMYRGVDTEAFF
many | TRBJ2-2 | TRBV10-1 | - | TGCGCCAGCAGTGAGTCAGGCGGGGAGCTGTTTTTT | CASSESGGELFF
- | TRBJ1-5 | TRBV7-8 | TRBD1 | TGTGCCAGCAGCTTAGAAGGGACAGGGTACAATCAGCCCCAGCATTTT | CASSLEGTGYNQPQHF
many | TRBJ1-1 | TRBV2 | TRBD1 | TGTGCCAGGGTGGAAGGGACAGCGAACACTGAAGCTTTCTTT | CARVEGTANTEAFF
- | TRBJ2-7 | TRBV15 | - | TGTGCCACCAGCAGGACTGATGCGGACAGACCCTACGAGCAGTACTTC | CATSRTDADRPYEQYF
- | TRBJ2-3 | TRBV4-3 | - | TGCGCCAGCAGCCAAGAGGCTAGTTTAGATACGCAGTATTTT | CASSQEASLDTQYF
few | TRBJ2-2 | TRBV19 | - | TGTGCCAGTAGTGCCAGGGCGACCAACACCGGGGAGCTGTTTTTT | CASSARATNTGELFF
- | TRBJ1-4 | TRBV15 | - | TGTGCCACCAGCCCAGATCTAGGTGAAAAACTGTTTTTT | CATSPDLGEKLFF
few | TRBJ1-1 | TRBV14 | - | TGTGCCAGCAGCCAAGAAGGTGGGAACACTGAAGCTTTCTTT | CASSQEGGNTEAFF
- | TRBJ1-5 | TRBV4-2 | - | TGTGCCAGCAGCCAAGATCCCCGCACAGATCAGCCCCAGCATTTT | CASSQDPRTDQPQHF
few | TRBJ2-7 | TRBV6-1 | - | TGTGCCAGCAGTGTCACCAGCTCCTACGAGCAGTACTTC | CASSVTSSYEQYF
many | TRBJ2-3 | TRBV7-8 | - | TGTGCCAGCAGCCCCCGGACGGGGAACACAGATACGCAGTATTTT | CASSPRTGNTDTQYF
many | TRBJ2-3 | TRBV20-1 | - | TGCAGTGCTTTCGGGACGACCCACACAGATACGCAGTATTTT | CSAFGTTHTDTQYF
- | TRBJ1-2 | TRBV27 | TRBD1 | TGTGCCAGCATCCCTTGGACAGGGGTCTTCCATGGCTACACCTTC | CASIPWTGVFHGYTF
- | TRBJ2-1 | TRBV30 | TRBD2 | TGTGCCTGGAGTGGAGCGTGGGAGGGGAGCTCCTGCAATGAGCAGTTCTTC | CAWSGAWEGSSCNEQFF
many | TRBJ2-7 | TRBV20-1 | - | TGCAGTGCTAGATCCCAATACGAGCAGTACTTC | CSARSQYEQYF
- | TRBJ1-5 | TRBV12-3/TRBV12-4 | TRBD1 | TGTGCCAGCAGTTTACAGACAGGGTTTAGTCAGCCCCAGCATTTT | CASSLQTGFSQPQHF
few | TRBJ2-1 | TRBV20-1 | - | TGCAGTGCTAGAGATTCGCAGGGGTACAATGAGCAGTTCTTC | CSARDSQGYNEQFF
few | TRBJ1-4 | TRBV7-2 | - | TGTGCCAGCAGCTACCTGGCGGGGGCAACTAATGAAAAACTGTTTTTT | CASSYLAGATNEKLFF
many | TRBJ1-5 | TRBV19 | - | TGTGCCAGTAGTATTGCGGCCCCCCTTTCTACTCAGCCCCAGCATTTT | CASSIAAPLSTQPQHF
many | TRBJ2-1 | TRBV27 | - | TGTGCCAGCAGTGTGCAGGGACATGAAACCTACAATGAGCAGTTCTTC | CASSVQGHETYNEQFF
- | TRBJ1-2 | TRBV7-9 | - | TGTGCCAGCAGCCAGGACCTGGGTGGCGAACACTATGGCTACACCTTC | CASSQDLGGEHYGYTF
- | TRBJ1-2 | TRBV19 | - | TGTGCCAGTAGTACTGCATCTCAGGGATACCGCCTCGCTAACTATGGCTACACCTTC | CASSTASQGYRLANYGYTF
- | TRBJ2-3 | TRBV3-1 | TRBD1 | TGTGCCAGCAGCCAGACAGGGGTGAGCACAGATACGCAGTATTTT | CASSQTGVSTDTQYF
many | TRBJ1-6 | TRBV2 | TRBD1 | TGTGCCAGCACGTTCGGGACAGGGGTTAATTCACCCCTCCACTTT | CASTFGTGVNSPLHF
many | TRBJ2-3 | TRBV24-1 | TRBD2 | TGTGCCACCAGTGAGCCTCTTAGCGGGAGGGCCGATACGCAGTATTTT | CATSEPLSGRADTQYF
few | TRBJ2-3 | TRBV7-9 | TRBD2 | TGTGCCAGCAGCCCACAAGGGACTAGCGGGAGAACAGATACGCAGTATTTT | CASSPQGTSGRTDTQYF
- | TRBJ2-3 | TRBV15 | - | TGTGCCACCAGTACCGCCCGCCCTTGCGATACGCAGTATTTT | CATSTARPCDTQYF
- | TRBJ1-6 | TRBV25-1 | TRBD1 | TGTGCCAGCAGTCCGACAGGGGCTATTTCACCCCTCCACTTT | CASSPTGAISPLHF
- | TRBJ2-7 | TRBV20-1 | - | TGCAGTGCTAGACCGGGGGGCGGCCCTGGCGAGCAGTACTTC | CSARPGGGPGEQYF
many | TRBJ2-3 | TRBV11-2 | TRBD1 | TGTGCCAGCAGCTTAGGGACAGGAGATACGCAGTATTTT | CASSLGTGDTQYF
- | TRBJ2-7 | TRBV10-3 | - | TGTGCCATCACTACCGAGGCAGGGCCTAATTACGAGCAGTACTTC | CAITTEAGPNYEQYF
many | TRBJ2-7 | TRBV6-2/TRBV6-3 | TRBD2 | TGTGCCAGCAGAACTCGGTACGCGGGAGGCTACGAGCAGTACTTC | CASRTRYAGGYEQYF
- | TRBJ1-1 | TRBV28 | - | TGTGCCAGCAGTTTAGGGCAGGGGTTGGAAGCTTTCTTT | CASSLGQGLEAFF
- | TRBJ1-6 | TRBV7-3 | - | TGTGCCAGCAGCTCCCAGGAATTTTCACCCCTCCACTTT | CASSSQEFSPLHF
many | TRBJ2-7 | TRBV2 | TRBD2 | TGTGCCAGTAGGAGCGGGAGACAGTCGGGGGAGCAGTACTTC | CASRSGRQSGEQYF
few | TRBJ1-5 | TRBV20-1 | TRBD1 | TGCAGTGCTTACACAACAGGGGGAGGCAATCAGCCCCAGCATTTT | CSAYTTGGGNQPQHF
- | TRBJ2-5 | TRBV20-1 | - | TGCAGTGCTAGTTTGGGGGCCGGAGAGACCCAGTACTTC | CSASLGAGETQYF
few | TRBJ2-1 | TRBV19 | TRBD2 | TGTGCCAGTACCGCTAGCGGAAACAATGAGCAGTTCTTC | CASTASGNNEQFF
few | TRBJ1-4 | TRBV28 | TRBD1 | TGTGCCAGCAGTTTACTGACAGGGGCGGGTGAAAAACTGTTTTTT | CASSLLTGAGEKLFF
- | TRBJ2-5 | TRBV19 | TRBD2 | TGTGCCAGTAGTCCGAGCGGGAGGGCCGGTGAGACCCAGTACTTC | CASSPSGRAGETQYF
many | TRBJ1-4 | TRBV28 | TRBD1 | TGTGCCAGCAGTTTACGCTGGGACAGGGGTGGTGAAAAACTGTTTTTT | CASSLRWDRGGEKLFF
few | TRBJ2-1 | TRBV3-1 | - | TGTGCCAGCCGGCGCAACAGCTCCTACAATGAGCAGTTCTTC | CASRRNSSYNEQFF
many | TRBJ2-7 | TRBV20-1 | TRBD2 | TGCAGTGCCGCCCTGTCGCGGGAGAGGGGCGAGCAGTACTTC | CSAALSRERGEQYF
many | TRBJ2-7 | TRBV7-2 | - | TGTGCCAGCAGCTTGGCGTCGGGCGCCTACGAGCAGTACTTC | CASSLASGAYEQYF